This T cell receptor (beta chain) comes out of a study of technical replicates of blood from several donors. The method was immunoSEQ multiplex PCR; TCRdb's version includes in-frame clones alone and lacks a portion of them. Among roughly 69,000 clones listed, nearly 98% were seen once. CDR3 size: 13 residues. Germline V gives CDR1 SNHLY, CDR2 FYNNEI. V was pared by 6 bases and J by 0 bases, with 8 bases between. The chain is built from TRBV2 and TRBJ1-1; D might be TRBD1 (5 bases). This TCR was recovered from a human donor in good health. Specimen: T cells isolated from PBMCs. The CDR3: CASSRVMNTEAFF. CDR3 DNA sequence: TGTGCCAGCAGCAGGGTTATGAACACTGAAGCTTTCTTT. The full variable domain, completed using reference TRBV2 and TRBJ1-1, is EPEVTQTPSHQVTQMGQEVILRCVPISNHLYFYWYRQILGQKVEFLVSFYNNEISEKSEIFDDQFSVERPDGSNFTLKIRSTKLEDSAMYFCASSRVMNTEAFFGQGTRLTVV.